The clone carrying this TCR beta chain was seen a few times. Its specificity is unknown. These data come from a study of identical twins' blood T cells. The study's findings and limits: Shared CDR3 clonotype counts between two donors mainly tracked the product of their cloneset sizes, twins included. Top TCRbeta clonotypes were shared more with twin than unrelated donors.

The CDR3 has 13 residues. Trimming cost V 4 bases and J 11 bases, with 17 bases left between them. CDR1 LNHNV and CDR2 YYDKDF come from the germline V gene (reference sequence). Sample barcodes were added at both library ends during cDNA synthesis. In the original workflow: Each library had about 2.2 to 3.6 million CDR3 reads and about 85,000 to nearly 550,000 clonotypes. TCRdb reanalysed the 5' RACE reads using MiXCR and keeps one entry per CDR3 protein. The V and J calls and clone size are TCRdb's, not the authors'. The sample yields 400,000 or so distinct CDR3 sequences, around 30% seen once. Source material: PBMCs. This chain joins TRBV15 and TRBJ1-1, with a possible D match to TRBD1 (6 bases). This clonotype was sampled from a woman between 18 and 55 years old in good health. CDR3: CATSNQVAQGAFF. The CDR3 coding sequence is TGTGCCACCAGCAACCAGGTGGCACAGGGCGCTTTCTTT.